At least ten counts were recorded for the clone carrying this T cell receptor (beta chain). From RNA transcripts, TCR beta CDR3 regions were amplified. The primer set for the first-round RT-PCR of the TCR CDR3 was HTBI. TCRdb ran MiXCR on the multiplex PCR reads and lists one entry per CDR3 protein. The table shows 200,000 to 250,000 distinct CDR3 sequences, with about 15% occurring only once. The CDR3 contains 15 residues. Between the trimmed V and J ends, which lost 2 bases and 5 bases, there was a span of 15 bases. The germline CDR1 and CDR2 sequences are KGHDR and SFDVKD. Fresh peripheral blood, approximately 10 ml, was the source of the PBMCs. The record originates from a study of T cells in Graves' hyperthyroidism and ophthalmopathy.

Sequencing was done on a sample of blood. The chain couples TRBV24-1 to TRBJ2-7, with D perhaps matching TRBD1 or TRBD2 (5 bases each). This clonotype was sampled from a man aged 45-65 years with Graves' hyperthyroidism. The CDR3 loop reads CATSDSRDPEDEQYF. The CDR3 DNA sequence: TGTGCCACCAGTGATTCCCGGGACCCCGAGGACGAGCAGTACTTC.